The next 7 T cell receptor beta chains were all read from a single sample in a study. In TCRdb, the 5' RACE reads were re-called with MiXCR into one record per CDR3 protein. This table has 40,000 to 65,000 distinct CDR3 sequences, approximately 24% appearing once. Material: tumor-infiltrating naive CD4+ T cells sorted from the breast tumor. Subset defined: naive CD4+ T cells, CD4+CD45RA+CD25-. The receptors were gathered from a female donor with breast cancer.

This clonotype occurred a few times. CDR3 sequence: CASSGLTGANTEAFF. The DNA for the CDR3 is TGCGCCAGCAGCGGTTTGACAGGGGCGAACACTGAAGCTTTCTTT. The chain combines TRBV5-1 with TRBJ1-1; 8 bases are shared with TRBD1. Germline values: CDR1 SGHRS, CDR2 YFSETQ. The CDR3 extends over 15 amino acids. V gave up 4 bases and J gave up 1 base; unmatched junction bases: 6.

Details on this clonotype: One end of the junction fails to match germline, which may point to a read error. The chain employs TRBV5-5 and TRBJ2-1; TRBD1 aligns across 8 bases. CDR1 is SGHKS, CDR2 YYEKEE, per germline (reference sequence). There are 15 residues in the CDR3. The CDR3: CASNLEDREYNEQFF. CDR3 coding DNA: TGTGCCAGCAACTTGGAGGACAGGGAATACAATGAGCAGTTCTTC.

The V call is TRBV7-6, the J call TRBJ2-2, with 10 bases aligning to TRBD2. The CDR3 covers 15 residues. The V and J ends lost 2 bases and 5 bases, in that order; junction bases with no gene match: 2. CDR1 and CDR2 (germline): SGHVS, FNYEAQ. The CDR3 nucleotides read TGTGCCAGCAGCTTACAAGCGGGAGGGACCGGGGAGCTGTTTTTT. This encodes CASSLQAGGTGELFF.

This clonotype was observed a few times. The chain uses TRBV28 and TRBJ1-2; D is uncertain. The germline V gene has CDR1 MDHEN and CDR2 SYDVKM. V was clipped by 6 bases and J by 1 base, with 3 bases between them. The CDR3 has 11 residues. CDR3 DNA sequence: TGTGCCAGCAGCCGTAACTATGGCTACACCTTC. Translation: CASSRNYGYTF.

The chain links TRBV5-1 to TRBJ2-5; TRBD1 matches 7 bases. J lost 0 bases, V lost 4 bases, and 3 bases had no gene match. Germline V gene sequence: CDR1 SGHRS, CDR2 YFSETQ. The CDR3 has 14 residues. CDR3 sequence: CASSMGQNQETQYF. Here the CDR3 DNA reads TGCGCCAGCAGCATGGGACAGAACCAAGAGACCCAGTACTTC.

The chain links TRBV7-3 to TRBJ2-2; D gene unclear. CDR3 length: 14 residues. The germline V and J ends were trimmed by 0 bases and 5 bases, with 7 bases remaining between them. Germline CDR1 and CDR2: SGHTA and FQGTGA. For the CDR3, the DNA is TGTGCCAGCAGCTTAACGTCCCGGACCGGGGAGCTGTTTTTT. Protein sequence: CASSLTSRTGELFF.

This clonotype has only a few counts. The V call is TRBV12-3 or TRBV12-4, the J call TRBJ1-1; D unclear. Trimming cost V 6 bases and J 3 bases, with 17 bases left between them. This CDR3 spans 15 amino acids. CDR3 residues: CASRTRTQADTEAFF. CDR3 nucleotides: TGTGCCAGCAGAACTAGGACTCAAGCGGACACTGAAGCTTTCTTT.